These T cell receptor beta chains were read from a single sample in a study of somatic mutations in cytotoxic T cells in rheumatoid arthritis. The data were produced by immunoSEQ multiplex PCR, yet TCRdb's version contains in-frame clones alone and is incomplete. The sample carries roughly 14,000 clones, approximately 90% recorded once. Specimen: CD4+ T cells sorted from blood. The receptors derive from a man aged 65 to 79 with rheumatoid arthritis. The CDR3 runs from the conserved cysteine through the conserved F or W. Fields, in order: J gene, D gene, clone size, V gene, CDR3 DNA, CDR3 protein. A D gene is named only where the DNA matches it firmly. Clone size is given for some rows only: seen once, a few or many times, or a class if the clone is expanded.

>TRBJ2-3|TRBD2|.|TRBV6-1
TGTGCCAGCAGTGCCCATCGAATCGCGGGAGGGCCTAATACGCAGTATTTT
CASSAHRIAGGPNTQYF
>TRBJ1-1|.|.|TRBV28
TGTGCCAGCAGCTTACCCCGGACATTCCGAGGCACTGAAGCTTTCTTT
CASSLPRTFRGTEAFF
>TRBJ1-2|.|.|TRBV7-2
TGTGCCAGCAGCTTAGCACAAAACTATGGCTACACCTTC
CASSLAQNYGYTF
>TRBJ2-7|.|.|TRBV11-3
TGTGCCAGCAGCTTAGTTTGGACAAGATCCTACGAGCAGTACTTC
CASSLVWTRSYEQYF
>TRBJ1-5|.|.|TRBV6-1
TGTGCCAGCAGTGTCCCCAATAGCAATCAGCCCCAGCATTTT
CASSVPNSNQPQHF
>TRBJ1-2|.|.|TRBV28
TGTGCCAGCAGCCAGGGGACCTGGGGCTACACCTTC
CASSQGTWGYTF
>TRBJ1-1|.|.|TRBV6-1
TGTGCCAGCAGGGATACAGGATACACTGAAGCTTTCTTT
CASRDTGYTEAFF
>TRBJ2-7|.|.|TRBV5-6
TGTGCCAGCAGCTTGTGGGACCTAGCGTCCCTCGAGCAGTACTTC
CASSLWDLASLEQYF
>TRBJ2-3|TRBD1|.|TRBV18
TGTGCCAGCCCACCCCCTGGGACAGCATACACAGATACGCAGTATTTT
CASPPPGTAYTDTQYF
>TRBJ1-6|TRBD1|few|TRBV7-6
TGTGCCAGCAGCCCGGGACAGCTCAATTCACCCCTCCACTTT
CASSPGQLNSPLHF
>TRBJ2-3|TRBD1|.|TRBV5-1
TGCGCCAGCAGCGGAACCACAGGGGATATTTCAGATACGCAGTATTTT
CASSGTTGDISDTQYF
>TRBJ2-2|.|.|TRBV5-1
TGCGCCAGCAGCTTGTTAGGAGACACCGGGGAGCTGTTTTTT
CASSLLGDTGELFF
>TRBJ2-2|TRBD1|.|TRBV6-4
TGTGCCAGCAGGAGCGATGACAGGGGCCGGGAGCTGTTTTTT
CASRSDDRGRELFF
>TRBJ2-7|TRBD2|.|TRBV18
TGTGCCAGCTCACCATACTCTAGCGGCTACGAGCAGTACTTC
CASSPYSSGYEQYF
>TRBJ2-1|TRBD2|once|TRBV13
TGTGCCAGCAGCTTCCTCAGACTAAGCGGGGGGGCCTATGAGCAGTTCTTC
CASSFLRLSGGAYEQFF
>TRBJ1-1|.|.|TRBV28
TGTGCCAGCAGGAAAACAGTGAACACTGAAGCTTTCTTT
CASRKTVNTEAFF
>TRBJ1-2|TRBD1|.|TRBV9
TGTGCCAGCAGCGCCGGGACAGGGAATCTCTATGGCTACACCTTC
CASSAGTGNLYGYTF
>TRBJ2-3|TRBD1|few|TRBV7-3
TGTGCCAGCAGCCCCGGACAGGGCATAACTAGCACAGATACGCAGTATTTT
CASSPGQGITSTDTQYF
>TRBJ2-7|.|.|TRBV2
TGTGCCAGCCGAAAAGGGGAAGTGGGCGAGCAGTACTTC
CASRKGEVGEQYF
>TRBJ2-2|TRBD2|.|TRBV30
TGTGCCTGGAGTACTAGCGGGAGAGGCACCGGGGAGCTGTTTTTT
CAWSTSGRGTGELFF
>TRBJ2-1|TRBD2|.|TRBV19
TGTGCCAGTAGTACTGGGACTAGCGGGGAGGCTTACGATGAGCAGTTCTTC
CASSTGTSGEAYDEQFF
>TRBJ1-1|TRBD1|.|TRBV7-9
TGTGCCAGCAGATCAACAGGGGGAGAAGCTTTCTTT
CASRSTGGEAFF
>TRBJ2-7|.|.|TRBV6-5
TGTGCCAGCAGGCGGCAGGGGTGGGGAGGGGAGCAGTACTTC
CASRRQGWGGEQYF
>TRBJ1-4|.|.|TRBV7-6
TGTGCCAGCAGCTTAGACTTGACAGACCCCGCAACTAATGAAAAACTGTTTTTT
CASSLDLTDPATNEKLFF
>TRBJ1-5|.|.|TRBV19
TGTGCCAGTAGTCCGACAGGCCGGGATCAGCCCCAGCATTTT
CASSPTGRDQPQHF
>TRBJ2-1|TRBD2|.|TRBV7-2
TGTGCCAGCAGCTTAGCTAGCGGGGGTTATTCCTACAATGAGCAGTTCTTC
CASSLASGGYSYNEQFF
>TRBJ2-7|TRBD1|few|TRBV28
TGTGCCAGCAGTTCCACGGACAGGCCAGGGGAGCAGTACTTC
CASSSTDRPGEQYF
>TRBJ2-5|TRBD1|.|TRBV28
TGTGCCAGCAGACCGACAGGGGGCGGGAAGACCCAGTACTTC
CASRPTGGGKTQYF
>TRBJ1-2|TRBD1|few|TRBV6-5
TGTGCTACCGGACAGGGCGCTGGCTACACCTTC
CATGQGAGYTF
>TRBJ2-7|.|.|TRBV2
TGTGCCAGCAGTAGAACGGACAAATCCTACGAGCAGTACTTC
CASSRTDKSYEQYF
>TRBJ2-1|TRBD1|few|TRBV11-2
TGTGCCAGCAGCCTACCCCGACAGGGTGGAAGAGTCCTATACAATGAGCAGTTCTTC
CASSLPRQGGRVLYNEQFF
>TRBJ2-3|TRBD2|.|TRBV6-1
TGTGCCAGCACCCGCTTACTAGCGGGGACAGATACGCAGTATTTT
CASTRLLAGTDTQYF
>TRBJ1-5|.|.|TRBV27
TGTGCCAGCAGTTTATTGTCGCTAGGCCAGCCCCAGCATTTT
CASSLLSLGQPQHF
>TRBJ1-5|TRBD1|once|TRBV27
TGTGCCAGCAGTGAACGACAGGGGAGGGGCTTCAATCAGCCCCAGCATTTT
CASSERQGRGFNQPQHF
>TRBJ1-5|.|.|TRBV12-5
TGTGCTAGTGCTCCTCGGGACACGTACAATCAGCCCCAGCATTTT
CASAPRDTYNQPQHF
>TRBJ2-2|.|.|TRBV5-4
TGTGCCAGCAGCTTGGACCCCAGGGGAGACACCGGGGAGCTGTTTTTT
CASSLDPRGDTGELFF
>TRBJ1-1|.|.|TRBV4-2
TGTGCCAGCAGCCAAGAACCCCTAGGGGGGAGGGACACTGAAGCTTTCTTT
CASSQEPLGGRDTEAFF
>TRBJ1-6|.|once|TRBV27
TGTGCCAGCAGTTTTAACTTCAATTCACCCCTCCACTTT
CASSFNFNSPLHF
>TRBJ2-2|TRBD2|.|TRBV18
TGTGCCAGCTCACCAAGGCTAGCGGGAGGGTCGAACACCGGGGAGCTGTTTTTT
CASSPRLAGGSNTGELFF
>TRBJ1-2|.|.|TRBV2
TGTGCCAGCAGTGCATATACAGGATGGGGCTATGGCTACACCTTC
CASSAYTGWGYGYTF
>TRBJ1-2|.|few|TRBV6-5
TGTGCCAGCAATAGTCAGGGGTACGGCTATGGCTACACCTTC
CASNSQGYGYGYTF
>TRBJ1-4|TRBD1|.|TRBV6-1
TGTGCCAGCAGTGACCGAACAGGGGGCGATGGTGAAAAACTGTTTTTT
CASSDRTGGDGEKLFF
>TRBJ1-2|.|.|TRBV28
TGTGCCAGCAGCACCTCTTACGGGGGGCAGGACTACTATGGCTACACCTTC
CASSTSYGGQDYYGYTF
>TRBJ1-1|.|.|TRBV6-5
TGTGCCAGCAGTGCAGGGGCGATGAACACTGAAGCTTTCTTT
CASSAGAMNTEAFF
>TRBJ2-5|TRBD2|.|TRBV9
TGTGCCAGCAGCGTCGGGGCTAGCGGGAGGGCCCGGGAGACCCAGTACTTC
CASSVGASGRARETQYF